This T cell receptor (beta chain) was obtained from a study of control samples from healthy donors and cancer patients. The CDR3 is 15 amino acids. The V gene's germline CDR1 is KGHSH and CDR2 LQKENI. V was clipped by 3 bases and J by 3 bases; unmatched bases: 7. Some clones are missing from TCRdb's copy, which holds only in-frame ones; the method was immunoSEQ multiplex PCR. Altogether about 61,000 clones are present, around 89% being singletons, with the ten largest covering roughly 5.7%. This sequence originates from a man aged 55 to 70 with colorectal cancer. This chain links TRBV18 with TRBJ2-5; 7 nucleotides align to TRBD2. The sequencing sample was made of PBMCs. In nucleotides, the CDR3 is TGTGCCAGCTCACCCATGAGGCTAGCGGAAGAGACCCAGTACTTC. Encoded protein: CASSPMRLAEETQYF.